This T cell receptor beta chain was retrieved from a study of blood T cell repertoires in COVID-19. Study background: PBMCs, B-cell-depleted T cells, or T cells provided the cDNA or gDNA that made up the material.

The V segment lost 3 bases and the J segment 1 base; nucleotides outside the gene matches: 9. This CDR3 is 16 amino acids long. CDR1 is ENHRY, CDR2 SYGVKD, per germline. This clone has only one observation. TCRdb keeps only in-frame clones here, not all; method: immunoSEQ multiplex PCR. The repertoire consists of about 190,000 clones, with roughly 89% occurring once and the leading ten covering 5.5% to 7.5%. Input material: peripheral blood. This TCR came from a man between 40 and 49 years old with acute or convalescent COVID-19. The chain employs TRBV10-3 and TRBJ2-7; 7 nucleotides align to TRBD1. The CDR3 DNA reads as TGTGCCATCAGTGACTCTAGGACAGGAGGATCCTACGAGCAGTACTTC. It codes for CAISDSRTGGSYEQYF.